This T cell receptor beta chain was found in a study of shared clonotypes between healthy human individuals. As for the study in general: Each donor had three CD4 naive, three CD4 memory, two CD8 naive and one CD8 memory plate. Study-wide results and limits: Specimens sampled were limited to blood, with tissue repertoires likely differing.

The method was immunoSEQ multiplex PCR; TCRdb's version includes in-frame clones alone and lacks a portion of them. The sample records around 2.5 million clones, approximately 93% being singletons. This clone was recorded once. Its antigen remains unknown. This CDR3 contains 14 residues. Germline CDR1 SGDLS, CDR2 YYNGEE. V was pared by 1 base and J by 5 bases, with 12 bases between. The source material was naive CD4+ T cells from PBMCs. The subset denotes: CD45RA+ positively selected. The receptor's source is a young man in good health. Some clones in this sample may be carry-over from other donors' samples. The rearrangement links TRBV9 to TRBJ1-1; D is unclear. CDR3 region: CASSVRPKQTEAFF. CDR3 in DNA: TGTGCCAGCAGCGTACGCCCAAAACAGACTGAAGCTTTCTTT. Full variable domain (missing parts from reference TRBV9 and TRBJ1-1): DSGVTQTPKHLITATGQRVTLRCSPRSGDLSVYWYQQSLDQGLQFLIQYYNGEERAKGNILERFSAQQFPDLHSELNLSSLELGDSALYFCASSVRPKQTEAFFGQGTRLTVV.